This paragraph covers one T cell receptor beta chain sequence. The CDR3 totals 12 residues. With 4 bases removed from V and 0 bases from J, the gap between germline ends came to 4 bases. Germline V gene sequence: CDR1 SGHNT, CDR2 YYREEE (reference sequence). This specimen comes from a study of cytomegalovirus exposure and HLA in healthy donors. For the study at large: Inside one of the first data releases sat about 85 million unique TCRs taken from HLA-typed donors.

The PCR ran on 60 Vbeta and 13 Jbeta primers. Using immunoSEQ multiplex PCR, the repertoire was profiled, and TCRdb retains in-frame clones only, with some absent. This sample has 150,000 or so clones, with more than 60% found just once. Input material: PBMCs. The sequence was obtained from a man aged 30-40 years in good health and CMV-seropositive. V gene TRBV5-4 combines with J gene TRBJ1-1; the D is unclear. The CDR3 DNA reads as TGTGCCAGCAGCACAATGAACACTGAAGCTTTCTTT. Protein sequence: CASSTMNTEAFF.